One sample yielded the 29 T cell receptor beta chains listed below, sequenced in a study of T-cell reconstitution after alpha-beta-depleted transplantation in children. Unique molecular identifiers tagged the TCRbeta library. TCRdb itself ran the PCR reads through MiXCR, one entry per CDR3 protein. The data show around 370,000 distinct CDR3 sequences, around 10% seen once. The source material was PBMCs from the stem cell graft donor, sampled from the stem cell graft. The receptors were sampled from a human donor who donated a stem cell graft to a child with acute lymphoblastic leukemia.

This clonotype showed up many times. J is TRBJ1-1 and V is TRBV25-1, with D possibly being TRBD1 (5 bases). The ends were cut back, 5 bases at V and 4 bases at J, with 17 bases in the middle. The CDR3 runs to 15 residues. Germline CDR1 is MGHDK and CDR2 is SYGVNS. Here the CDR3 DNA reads TGTGCCAGCAGTCATGGGGCCGTCTGGGGCACTGAAGCTTTCTTT. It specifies CASSHGAVWGTEAFF.

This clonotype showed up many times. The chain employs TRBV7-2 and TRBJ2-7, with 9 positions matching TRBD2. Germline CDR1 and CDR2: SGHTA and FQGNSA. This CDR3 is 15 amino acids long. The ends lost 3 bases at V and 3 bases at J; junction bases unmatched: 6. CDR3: CASSFWLAGFYEQYF. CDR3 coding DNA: TGTGCCAGCAGCTTCTGGCTAGCGGGATTCTACGAGCAGTACTTC.

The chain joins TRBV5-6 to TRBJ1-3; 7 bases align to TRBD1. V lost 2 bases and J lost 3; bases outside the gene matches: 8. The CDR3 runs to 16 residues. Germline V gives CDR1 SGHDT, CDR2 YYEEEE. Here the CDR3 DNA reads TGTGCCAGCAGCTTAAATGAGGGGGCTCTTGGAAACACCATATATTTT. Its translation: CASSLNEGALGNTIYF.

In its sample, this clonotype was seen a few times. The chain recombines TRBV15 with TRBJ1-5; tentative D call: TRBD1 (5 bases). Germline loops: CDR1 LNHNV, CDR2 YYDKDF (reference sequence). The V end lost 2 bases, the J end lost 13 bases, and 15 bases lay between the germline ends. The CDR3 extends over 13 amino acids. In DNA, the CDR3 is TGTGCCACCAGCAGACCTACCGCGAGGACACAGCATTTT. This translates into CATSRPTARTQHF.

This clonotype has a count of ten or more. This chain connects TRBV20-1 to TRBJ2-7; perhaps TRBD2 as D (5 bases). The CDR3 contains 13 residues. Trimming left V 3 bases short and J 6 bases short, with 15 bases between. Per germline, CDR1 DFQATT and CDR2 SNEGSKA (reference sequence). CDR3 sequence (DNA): TGCAGTGCTAGGACGGGAATAACGGCCGAGCAGTACTTC. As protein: CSARTGITAEQYF.

The CDR3, as DNA: TGTGCCAGCAGTGAAGCGCGAGGGAGCCGGGGCACCGGGGAGCTGTTTTTT. It translates to CASSEARGSRGTGELFF. The chain is built from TRBV2 and TRBJ2-2; tentative D call: TRBD2 (5 bases). Germline assignment: CDR1 SNHLY and CDR2 FYNNEI. The CDR3 runs to 17 residues. The germline V and J ends were trimmed by 0 bases and 4 bases, with 15 bases remaining between them.

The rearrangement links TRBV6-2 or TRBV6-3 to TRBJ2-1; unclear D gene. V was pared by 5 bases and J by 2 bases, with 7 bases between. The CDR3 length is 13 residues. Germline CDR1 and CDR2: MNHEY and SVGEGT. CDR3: CASSQTTYNEQFF. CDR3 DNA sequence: TGTGCCAGCAGTCAAACGACCTACAATGAGCAGTTCTTC.

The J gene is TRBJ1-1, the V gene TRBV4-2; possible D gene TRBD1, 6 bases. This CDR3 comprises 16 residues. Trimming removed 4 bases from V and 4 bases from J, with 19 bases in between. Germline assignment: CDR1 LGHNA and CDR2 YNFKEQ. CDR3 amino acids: CASSRGAPGGGTEAFF. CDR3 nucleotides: TGTGCCAGCAGCCGCGGGGCCCCGGGAGGGGGCACTGAAGCTTTCTTT.

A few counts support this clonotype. The CDR3 spells CASSIIPGLAAKQYF. The CDR3, as DNA: TGTGCCAGCAGCATAATACCGGGACTAGCGGCGAAGCAGTACTTC. This sequence joins TRBV7-2 and TRBJ2-7; 11 bases match TRBD2. In germline, CDR1 is SGHTA, CDR2 FQGNSA. V trimming: 5 bases; J trimming: 8 bases; junction bases outside the gene matches: 11. The CDR3 totals 15 residues.

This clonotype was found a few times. CDR3 DNA sequence: TGCGCCAGCAGCTTGGACAGTTTTAATTACAATGAGCAGTTCTTC. This codes for CASSLDSFNYNEQFF. The chain joins TRBV5-1 to TRBJ2-1, with D unresolved. The CDR3 runs to 15 residues. V lost 0 bases to trimming and J lost 4 bases, with 11 bases between them. From germline, CDR1 is SGHRS and CDR2 YFSETQ.

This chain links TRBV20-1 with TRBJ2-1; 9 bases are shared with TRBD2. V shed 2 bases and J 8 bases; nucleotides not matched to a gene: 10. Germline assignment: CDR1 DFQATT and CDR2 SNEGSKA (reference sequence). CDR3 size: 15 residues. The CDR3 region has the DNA TGCAGTGCTAGACCTGGACTAGCGACGGTGGATGAGCAGTTCTTC. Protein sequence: CSARPGLATVDEQFF.

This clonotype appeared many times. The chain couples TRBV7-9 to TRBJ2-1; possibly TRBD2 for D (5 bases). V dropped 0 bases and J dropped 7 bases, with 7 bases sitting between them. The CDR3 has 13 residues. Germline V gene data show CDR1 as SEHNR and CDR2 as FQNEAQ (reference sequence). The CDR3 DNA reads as TGTGCCAGCAGCTTAGCCGCGGGTAATGAGCAGTTCTTC. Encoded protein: CASSLAAGNEQFF.

The CDR3 loop is CASSSQGRANYGYTF. In nucleotides, the CDR3 is TGTGCCAGCAGCTCACAGGGGAGAGCTAACTATGGCTACACCTTC. This rearrangement joins TRBV7-2 to TRBJ1-2, with 7 bases fitting TRBD1. J lost 0 bases, V lost 4 bases, and 5 bases had no gene match. This CDR3 has 15 residues. The germline gives CDR1 SGHTA, CDR2 FQGNSA.

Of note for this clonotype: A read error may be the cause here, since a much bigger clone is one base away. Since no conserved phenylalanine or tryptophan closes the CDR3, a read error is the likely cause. The CDR3 sequence: CASSSRDGHNEQFL. CDR3 in DNA: TGTGCCAGCAGCTCACGAGACGGGCACAATGAGCAGTTCTTG. The V gene is TRBV3-1, the J gene TRBJ2-1; D is ambiguous. This CDR3 has 14 amino acids. V was clipped by 5 bases and J by 5 bases, with 13 bases between them. From germline, CDR1 is LGHDT and CDR2 YNNKEL (reference sequence).

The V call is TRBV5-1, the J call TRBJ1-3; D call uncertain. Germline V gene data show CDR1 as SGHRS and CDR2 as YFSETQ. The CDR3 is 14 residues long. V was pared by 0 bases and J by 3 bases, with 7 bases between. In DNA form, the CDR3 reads TGCGCCAGCAGCTTGGGGCGGGATGGAAACACCATATATTTT. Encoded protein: CASSLGRDGNTIYF.

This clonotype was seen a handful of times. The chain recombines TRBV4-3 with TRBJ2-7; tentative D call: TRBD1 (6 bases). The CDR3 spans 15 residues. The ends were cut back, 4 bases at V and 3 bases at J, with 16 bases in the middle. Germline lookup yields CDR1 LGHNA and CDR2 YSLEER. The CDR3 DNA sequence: TGCGCCAGCAGCCTGGACAGCCGGGGTTACTACGAGCAGTACTTC. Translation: CASSLDSRGYYEQYF.

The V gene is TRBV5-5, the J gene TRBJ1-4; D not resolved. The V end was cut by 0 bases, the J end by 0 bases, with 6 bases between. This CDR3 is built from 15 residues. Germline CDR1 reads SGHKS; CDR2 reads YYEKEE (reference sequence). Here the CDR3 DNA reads TGTGCCAGCAGCTTGGAGGCGTCAACTAATGAAAAACTGTTTTTT. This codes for CASSLEASTNEKLFF.

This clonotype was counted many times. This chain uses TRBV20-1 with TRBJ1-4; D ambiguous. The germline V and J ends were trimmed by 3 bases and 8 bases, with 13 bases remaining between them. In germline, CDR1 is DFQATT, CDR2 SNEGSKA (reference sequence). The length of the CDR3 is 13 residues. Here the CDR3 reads CSASAGVGEKLFF. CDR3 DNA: TGCAGTGCTAGTGCTGGGGTTGGGGAAAAACTGTTTTTT.

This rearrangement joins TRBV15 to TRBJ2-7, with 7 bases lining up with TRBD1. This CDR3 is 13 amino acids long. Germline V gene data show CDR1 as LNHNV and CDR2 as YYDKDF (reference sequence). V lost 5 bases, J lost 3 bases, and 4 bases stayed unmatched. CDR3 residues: CATSGDSDYEQYF. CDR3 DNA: TGTGCCACCAGCGGGGACAGCGACTACGAGCAGTACTTC. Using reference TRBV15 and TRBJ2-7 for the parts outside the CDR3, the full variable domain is DAMVIQNPRYQVTQFGKPVTLSCSQTLNHNVMYWYQQKSSQAPKLLFHYYDKDFNNEADTPDNFQSRRPNTSFCFLDIRSPGLGDTAMYLCATSGDSDYEQYFGPGTRLTVT.

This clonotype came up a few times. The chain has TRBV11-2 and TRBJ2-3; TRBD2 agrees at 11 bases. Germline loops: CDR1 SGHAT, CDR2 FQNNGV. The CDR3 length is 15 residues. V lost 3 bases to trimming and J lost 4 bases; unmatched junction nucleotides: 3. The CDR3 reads CASSFTSGRADTQYF. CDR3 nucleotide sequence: TGTGCCAGCAGCTTCACTAGCGGGAGAGCAGATACGCAGTATTTT.

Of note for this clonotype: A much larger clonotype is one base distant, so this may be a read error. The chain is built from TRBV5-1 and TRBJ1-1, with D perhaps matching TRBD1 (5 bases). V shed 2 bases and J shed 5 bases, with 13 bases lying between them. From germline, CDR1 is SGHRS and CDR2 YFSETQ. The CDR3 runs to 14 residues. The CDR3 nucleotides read TGCGCCAGCAGCTTCGGGGGAGAGTGGACTGAAGCTTTCTTT. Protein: CASSFGGEWTEAFF.

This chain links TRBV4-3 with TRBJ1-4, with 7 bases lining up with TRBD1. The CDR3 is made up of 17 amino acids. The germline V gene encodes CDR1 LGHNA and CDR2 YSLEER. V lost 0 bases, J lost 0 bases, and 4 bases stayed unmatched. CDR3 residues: CASSQDGGGPTNEKLFF. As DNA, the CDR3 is TGCGCCAGCAGCCAAGATGGAGGGGGCCCAACTAATGAAAAACTGTTTTTT.

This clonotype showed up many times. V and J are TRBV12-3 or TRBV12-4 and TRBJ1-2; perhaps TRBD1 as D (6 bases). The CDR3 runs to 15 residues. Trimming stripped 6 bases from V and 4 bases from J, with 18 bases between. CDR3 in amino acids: CASSFSHGGPYGYTF. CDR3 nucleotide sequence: TGTGCCAGCAGCTTCTCCCACGGGGGGCCCTATGGCTACACCTTC.

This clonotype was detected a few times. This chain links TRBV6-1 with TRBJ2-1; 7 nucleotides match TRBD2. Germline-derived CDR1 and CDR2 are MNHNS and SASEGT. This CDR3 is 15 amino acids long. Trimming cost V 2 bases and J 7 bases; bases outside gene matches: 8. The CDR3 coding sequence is TGTGCCAGCAGTGAACTCGCGGGAGCGAATAATGAGCAGTTCTTC. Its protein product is CASSELAGANNEQFF.

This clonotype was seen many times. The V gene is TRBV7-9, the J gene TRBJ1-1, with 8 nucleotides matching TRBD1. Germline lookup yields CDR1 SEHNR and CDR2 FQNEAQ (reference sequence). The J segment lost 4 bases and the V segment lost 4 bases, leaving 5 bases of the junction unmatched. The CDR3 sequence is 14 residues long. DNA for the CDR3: TGTGCCAGCAGCTCGGACAGGGTGGGCACTGAAGCTTTCTTT. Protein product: CASSSDRVGTEAFF.

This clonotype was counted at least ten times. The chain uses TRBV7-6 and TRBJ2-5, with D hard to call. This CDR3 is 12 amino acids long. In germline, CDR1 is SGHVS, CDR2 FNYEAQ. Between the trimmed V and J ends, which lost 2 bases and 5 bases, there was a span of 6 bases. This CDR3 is CASSLNRETQYF. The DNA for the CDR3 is TGTGCCAGCAGCTTAAATCGCGAGACCCAGTACTTC.

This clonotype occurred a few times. The CDR3 DNA reads as TGTGCCAGCAGCTTAGAGTCGGGCCGATCGGCCTGGGCTTATGGCTACACCTTC. It codes for CASSLESGRSAWAYGYTF. This chain links TRBV7-8 with TRBJ1-2, with D unresolved. Germline loops: CDR1 SGHVS, CDR2 FQNEAQ. The V end lost 1 base, the J end lost 5 bases, and 23 bases lay between the germline ends. The length of the CDR3 is 18 residues.

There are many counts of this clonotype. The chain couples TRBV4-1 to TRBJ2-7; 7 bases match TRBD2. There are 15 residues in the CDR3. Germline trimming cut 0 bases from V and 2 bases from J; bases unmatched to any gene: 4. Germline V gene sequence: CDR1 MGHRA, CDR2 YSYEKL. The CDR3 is CASSQEPTSPYEQYF. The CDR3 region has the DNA TGCGCCAGCAGCCAAGAGCCGACTAGCCCCTACGAGCAGTACTTC.

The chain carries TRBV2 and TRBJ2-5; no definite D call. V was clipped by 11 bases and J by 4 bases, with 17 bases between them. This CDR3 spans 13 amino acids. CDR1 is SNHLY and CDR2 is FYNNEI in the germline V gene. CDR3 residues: CAFRQQFGETQYF. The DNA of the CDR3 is TGTGCCTTCAGGCAGCAGTTCGGAGAGACCCAGTACTTC.